One and the same sample provided the 2 T cell receptor beta chains below, sequenced in a study of blood T cell repertoires in COVID-19. Produced via immunoSEQ multiplex PCR; TCRdb's table is partial and in-frame only. Here the sample spans 50,000 to 75,000 clones, 65% to 85% being singletons. Sequenced: peripheral blood. The source of these receptors is a man aged 55 to 70 with acute or convalescent COVID-19.

A single count supports this clone. This chain joins TRBV27 and TRBJ2-7, with TRBD1 identical over 10 bases. The CDR3 length is 16 residues. The germline CDR1 and CDR2 sequences are MNHEY and SMNVEV (reference sequence). V lost 6 bases to trimming and J lost 5 bases; unmatched junction nucleotides: 13. The CDR3: CASRTGGALEANEQYF. The CDR3 DNA follows: TGTGCCAGCAGGACAGGGGGCGCTCTAGAAGCAAACGAGCAGTACTTC.

The chain employs TRBV13 and TRBJ2-7, with TRBD1 as a possible D gene (6 bases). Germline V gives CDR1 PRHDT, CDR2 FYEKMQ (reference sequence). The V and J ends lost 4 bases and 3 bases respectively, with 10 bases between them. This CDR3 has 13 amino acids. This chain's CDR3 is CASSYGTNYEQYF. The CDR3, as DNA: TGTGCCAGCAGCTACGGGACAAACTACGAGCAGTACTTC.